This T cell receptor beta chain was profiled in a study of OX40 agonist ivuxolimab in advanced cancers. Across the whole study: The dose of intravenous ivuxolimab that patients received every 2 weeks ranged from 0.01 to 10 mg/kg. It was permissible to have had prior anti-PD-1, anti-PD-L1 or anti-CTLA-4 therapy, and about 40% had some. The study reported partial responses in three patients: one hepatocellular carcinoma, two cutaneous melanoma.

Concerning this clone: Its matching antigen is unknown.

The assay was immunoSEQ multiplex PCR, and TCRdb's table has in-frame clones only and misses some. The sample consists of approximately 66,000 clones, about 88% of them appearing once. This CDR3 comprises 16 residues. CDR1 SEHNR and CDR2 FQNEAQ come from the germline V gene (reference sequence). Trimming removed 1 base from V and 0 bases from J; junction bases left unmatched: 5. Study outcomes and limitations: Fewer expanded clones were found on average in CD4+ than in CD8+ T cells.

This chain links TRBV7-9 with TRBJ2-7; 8 nucleotides agree with TRBD2. This sequence was found in an adult with an advanced solid tumor such as melanoma, head and neck, liver or kidney cancer. This specimen was CD4+ or CD8+ T cells sorted from blood, taken in a trial of the OX40 agonist ivuxolimab. This CDR3 is CASSLGMRGVSYEQYF. CDR3 nucleotides: TGTGCCAGCAGCTTAGGTATGCGGGGGGTCTCCTACGAGCAGTACTTC.